The subject of this entry is one T cell receptor (beta chain). This specimen belongs to a study of blood T cell repertoires in COVID-19. Adults between roughly 18 and 89 years of age took part from under 30 US areas. The germline V gene has CDR1 LGHNA and CDR2 YSLEER. CDR3 length: 16 amino acids. Trimming shortened V by 0 bases and J by 7 bases, and 17 bases separated the two germline ends. Profiled with immunoSEQ multiplex PCR; TCRdb holds only in-frame clones, not every one. The sample comprises fewer than 250,000 clones, roughly 85% of which are singletons, and around 4.6% rests with the top ten. Input material: PBMCs or T cells enriched from blood (not recorded which). The chain carries TRBV4-3 and TRBJ2-3; D is perhaps TRBD2 (5 bases). The TCR comes from a woman aged 45-60 years who had been exposed to COVID-19. CDR3 sequence (DNA): TGCGCCAGCAGCCAAGATGTGGATCGGGGTGCTTATACGCAGTATTTT. Translated: CASSQDVDRGAYTQYF.